The T cell receptor (beta chain) described here comes from a study of vaccination and CD4 T cells after COVID-19. Overall study: Convalescent cases comprised several mild and one severe, all SARS-CoV-2 positive by nasal swab PCR. Median time from second vaccine dose to sampling was about 70 days (14 to 241). Overall study results and limits: The median SARS-CoV-2-reactive clonotype number increased from about 20 to 38, without statistical significance.

Points on this clonotype: Antigen unknown.

Per the germline V gene, CDR1 is SGHAT and CDR2 is FQNNGV. This CDR3 is built from 17 residues. Trimming removed 2 bases at V and 0 bases at J, with 17 bases between. The Oncomine TCR Beta short-read assay generated sequence data from the DNA of cultured CD4+ T cells. TCRdb processed the PCR reads anew with MiXCR; each CDR3 protein has one entry. The sample lists roughly 12,000 distinct CDR3 sequences; more than 60% were seen once. Documented treatment: roughly 11-day PBMC culture with coronavirus spike peptide pools or control peptides (ViraFEST assay). TCR sequencing followed the expansion of antigen-specific T cells with peptide pools in ViraFEST.

This TCR was recovered from a human donor who had recovered from COVID-19. Input material: CD4+ T cells from blood, cultured in vitro. The chain has TRBV11-2 and TRBJ2-7; no reliable D call. CDR3 DNA: TGTGCCAGCAGCTTAATGTTAGCCGTGAAGGGCTCCTACGAGCAGTACTTC. Amino acids: CASSLMLAVKGSYEQYF.